A single sample is the source of the 25 T cell receptor beta chains below, sequenced in a study of cytomegalovirus exposure and HLA in healthy donors (TCRdb year 2017). The method behind the library was the immunoSEQ multiplex PCR assay. The multiplex PCR relied on a mix of 60 forward primers for TCR Vbeta segments and 13 reverse primers for TCR Jbeta segments. What TCRdb holds here is the immuneACCESS table cut down to in-frame rearrangements. Part of the clones is not present; checked against another copy, under half of the missing clones reflect an unresolved V gene, and the others are unexplained. The sample table records 150,000 or so clones; approximately 74% of these occur just once. The biggest ten clones account for under 8.5% of the sample. The sample consisted of PBMCs. The receptors derive from a male donor in good health and CMV-seronegative.

This clone was recorded a few times. V and J are TRBV6-5 and TRBJ1-5; D ambiguous. The CDR3 runs to 14 residues. Trimming removed 6 bases at V and 1 base at J, with 10 bases between. Germline CDR1 reads MNHEY; CDR2 reads SVGAGI. CDR3 loop: CASREGLSNQPQHF. CDR3 nucleotides: TGTGCCAGCAGAGAGGGTCTGAGCAATCAGCCCCAGCATTTT.

The J gene is TRBJ1-3, the V gene TRBV27; D unresolved. Trimming removed 0 bases from V and 2 bases from J, with 8 bases in between. CDR1 and CDR2 (germline): MNHEY, SMNVEV (reference sequence). The CDR3 loop spans 15 amino acids. DNA of the CDR3: TGTGCCAGCAGTTTATCGGCCCATACTGGAAACACCATATATTTT. This sequence encodes CASSLSAHTGNTIYF.

This chain uses TRBV9 with TRBJ2-7; TRBD2 might be the D (6 bases). V was clipped by 3 bases and J by 3 bases, with 16 bases between them. Per germline, CDR1 SGDLS and CDR2 YYNGEE. The CDR3 contains 15 residues. This CDR3 is CASSGGSGRHYEQYF. CDR3 DNA: TGTGCCAGCAGCGGTGGGTCAGGGAGGCACTACGAGCAGTACTTC.

The CDR3 DNA reads TGTGCCAGCACCACTAGCGGGGGGTCCTACGAGCAGTACTTC. This translates into CASTTSGGSYEQYF. The V call is TRBV2, the J call TRBJ2-7; TRBD2 matches 12 bases. CDR1 is SNHLY, CDR2 FYNNEI, per germline. CDR3 length: 14 residues. V lost 7 bases, J lost 1 base, and 2 bases stayed unmatched.

Of note for this clone: The junction departs from the called germline gene at one end, perhaps through a read error. The chain employs TRBV29-1 and TRBJ1-2; no definite D call. The CDR3 loop spans 11 amino acids. The V gene's germline CDR1 is SQVTM and CDR2 ANQGSEA. CDR3 DNA: TGCAGCGTTGTCGTAATTCAGTCTTCCCACTTC. Protein product: CSVVVIQSSHF.

The chain is built from TRBV27 and TRBJ2-5, with TRBD1 matching over 11 bases. The V gene's germline CDR1 is MNHEY and CDR2 SMNVEV (reference sequence). With V trimmed by 0 bases and J by 4 bases, 16 bases remained unmatched. The CDR3 runs to 20 residues. CDR3 protein: CASSLSGGGTGGNSLETQYF. CDR3 in DNA: TGTGCCAGCAGTTTATCGGGTGGGGGGACAGGGGGGAATTCGCTAGAGACCCAGTACTTC.

V gene TRBV6-1 combines with J gene TRBJ1-5; no firm D call. Germline V gives CDR1 MNHNS, CDR2 SASEGT. Between the trimmed V and J ends, which lost 5 bases and 3 bases, there was a span of 11 bases. The CDR3 has 14 amino acids. CDR3 coding DNA: TGTGCCAGCAGTATCGGGATAGTCAATCAGCCCCAGCATTTT. It translates to CASSIGIVNQPQHF.

The V call is TRBV7-2, the J call TRBJ2-5; TRBD1 might be the D (5 bases). Per the germline V gene, CDR1 is SGHTA and CDR2 is FQGNSA. This CDR3 comprises 13 residues. Trimming cost V 5 bases and J 3 bases, with 10 bases left between them. The CDR3 region is CASSRQFKETQYF. Written as DNA, the CDR3 is TGTGCCAGCAGCAGACAGTTTAAAGAGACCCAGTACTTC. The full variable domain, with the rest looked up from reference TRBV7-2 and TRBJ2-5, is GAGVSQSPSNKVTEKGKDVELRCDPISGHTALYWYRQSLGQGLEFLIYFQGNSAPDKSGLPSDRFSAERTGGSVSTLTIQRTQQEDSAVYLCASSRQFKETQYFGPGTRLLVL.

This rearrangement joins TRBV29-1 to TRBJ2-5, with D possibly matching TRBD1 (6 bases). V lost 6 bases and J lost 4, with 12 bases in between. The germline gives CDR1 SQVTM, CDR2 ANQGSEA. The CDR3 consists of 12 residues. CDR3 in DNA: TGCAGCGTCGTACAGGGCGGAGAGACCCAGTACTTC. This translates into CSVVQGGETQYF.

The J gene is TRBJ2-1, the V gene TRBV27, with D unresolved. Germline CDR1 MNHEY, CDR2 SMNVEV (reference sequence). CDR3 length: 12 amino acids. The V end lost 6 bases, the J end lost 7 bases, and 10 bases lay between the germline ends. The CDR3 sequence is CASRRTTNEQFF. CDR3 bases: TGTGCCAGCAGGCGCACCACGAATGAGCAGTTCTTC.

This clone was observed once. The chain carries TRBV7-2 and TRBJ2-1; TRBD2 matches 10 bases. The CDR3 extends over 16 amino acids. CDR1 and CDR2 (germline): SGHTA, FQGNSA. Trimming at V came to 1 base and at J to 4 bases, leaving 4 bases not matched to a gene. In DNA, the CDR3 is TGTGCCAGCAGCTTAGTGCTAGCGGGAGTTTACAATGAGCAGTTCTTC. Protein product: CASSLVLAGVYNEQFF.

The chain recombines TRBV29-1 with TRBJ1-1; TRBD1 matches at 10 bases. This CDR3 has 12 residues. Trimming at V came to 4 bases and at J to 4 bases, leaving 0 bases not matched to a gene. Germline V gives CDR1 SQVTM, CDR2 ANQGSEA. The CDR3 region is CSVGQGATEAFF. In DNA, the CDR3 is TGCAGCGTTGGACAGGGGGCCACTGAAGCTTTCTTT.

CDR3 nucleotide sequence: TGTGCCAGCACTACCTTGGGGAGGGCAGGTAATGAGCAGTTCTTC. Translation: CASTTLGRAGNEQFF. The chain joins TRBV6-6 to TRBJ2-1; 7 positions match TRBD2. The V gene's germline CDR1 is MNHNY and CDR2 SVGAGI (reference sequence). V shed 7 bases and J 7 bases; nucleotides not matched to a gene: 13. This CDR3 has 15 residues.

The chain links TRBV29-1 to TRBJ1-4; no clear D. The CDR3 is 11 amino acids. CDR1 and CDR2 (germline): SQVTM, ANQGSEA. The V end was cut by 3 bases, the J end by 6 bases, with 5 bases between. DNA of the CDR3: TGCAGCGTTGAGGCTTATGAAAAACTGTTTTTT. Translated, it gives CSVEAYEKLFF.

This clone was counted between two and nine times. This chain connects TRBV7-8 to TRBJ2-1, with a tentative D call TRBD2 (5 bases). Germline CDR1 reads SGHVS; CDR2 reads FQNEAQ. The CDR3 consists of 16 residues. Between the trimmed V and J ends, which lost 4 bases and 6 bases, there was a span of 19 bases. The CDR3 DNA is TGTGCCAGCAGCTACCCCTTCCGAGGGATAGGCAATGAGCAGTTCTTC. Translating it yields CASSYPFRGIGNEQFF.

Turning to this clone: Other nucleotide sequences in the sample specify the same CDR3. The rearrangement links TRBV9 to TRBJ2-3, with no clear D. The CDR3 loop spans 11 amino acids. The V end lost 4 bases, the J end lost 3 bases, and 3 bases lay between the germline ends. Germline V gene sequence: CDR1 SGDLS, CDR2 YYNGEE. The CDR3 sequence: CASSLTDTQYF. The CDR3 DNA follows: TGTGCCAGCAGCCTAACAGATACGCAGTATTTT. Based on the CDR3 plus reference TRBV9 and TRBJ2-3, the full variable domain is DSGVTQTPKHLITATGQRVTLRCSPRSGDLSVYWYQQSLDQGLQFLIQYYNGEERAKGNILERFSAQQFPDLHSELNLSSLELGDSALYFCASSLTDTQYFGPGTRLTVL.

This clone was seen a handful of times. The V and J genes are TRBV4-2 and TRBJ2-1, with 7 nucleotides matching TRBD2. The length of the CDR3 is 15 residues. In germline, CDR1 is LGHNA, CDR2 YNFKEQ. The V gene end was trimmed by 3 bases and the J gene end by 0 bases; junction bases not matched to a gene: 2. The CDR3 DNA follows: TGTGCCAGCAGCCAGGTAGCGGGCTCCTACAATGAGCAGTTCTTC. Its translation: CASSQVAGSYNEQFF.

V usage is TRBV27 and J usage is TRBJ2-5; 11 bases match TRBD1. Trimming removed 1 base from V and 3 bases from J; junction bases left unmatched: 13. The germline V gene encodes CDR1 MNHEY and CDR2 SMNVEV (reference sequence). CDR3 length: 19 residues. The CDR3 is CASSLFGWKDRGLEETQYF. The CDR3 region has the DNA TGTGCCAGCAGTTTATTCGGATGGAAGGACAGGGGGCTAGAAGAGACCCAGTACTTC.

The chain links TRBV4-3 to TRBJ1-6, with TRBD1 matching over 8 bases. This CDR3 contains 16 residues. J gave up 6 bases and V 2 bases, and 6 bases lay outside the gene matches. From germline, CDR1 is LGHNA and CDR2 YSLEER. The CDR3 is CASSQTGTGSNSPLHF. DNA of the CDR3: TGCGCCAGCAGCCAAACAGGGACAGGATCTAATTCACCCCTCCACTTT.

The chain joins TRBV28 to TRBJ1-5; D ambiguous. Germline lookup yields CDR1 MDHEN and CDR2 SYDVKM. The CDR3 is made up of 14 amino acids. Trimming left V 4 bases short and J 6 bases short, with 13 bases between. The CDR3 is CASSSPNAGQPQHF. The CDR3 DNA sequence: TGTGCCAGCAGTTCCCCTAACGCCGGTCAGCCCCAGCATTTT.

This clone was seen just once. V and J are TRBV4-3 and TRBJ2-2, with D tentatively TRBD1 (6 bases). This CDR3 has 16 residues. From germline, CDR1 is LGHNA and CDR2 YSLEER. V lost 3 bases and J lost 7, with 18 bases in between. The CDR3 region has the DNA TGCGCCAGCAGCCAGGACAGAGAGTGGGTGGGCGGGGAGCTGTTTTTT. It is translated as CASSQDREWVGGELFF.

The chain uses TRBV27 and TRBJ2-1, with a tentative D call TRBD1 (5 bases). This CDR3 contains 14 residues. Per germline, CDR1 MNHEY and CDR2 SMNVEV (reference sequence). The ends were cut back, 3 bases at V and 8 bases at J, with 14 bases in the middle. The CDR3: CASSFIRGYHEQFF. CDR3 nucleotide sequence: TGTGCCAGCAGTTTTATTAGGGGATACCATGAGCAGTTCTTC.

This rearrangement joins TRBV30 to TRBJ2-6, with D possibly being TRBD1 (6 bases). Trimming removed 2 bases from V and 1 base from J, with 9 bases in between. Germline assignment: CDR1 GTSNPN and CDR2 SVGIG (reference sequence). The CDR3 totals 15 residues. The CDR3 bases are TGTGCCTGGAGTACAGGGAAGTCTGGGGCCAACGTCCTGACTTTC. The encoded protein is CAWSTGKSGANVLTF.

The V call is TRBV28, the J call TRBJ1-5, with D maybe TRBD1 (5 bases). V lost 0 bases to trimming and J lost 2 bases, with 11 bases between them. The CDR3 totals 16 residues. Germline loops: CDR1 MDHEN, CDR2 SYDVKM. CDR3 DNA: TGTGCCAGCAGTTTATGGGCGGGGGACGGCAATCAGCCCCAGCATTTT. Translated: CASSLWAGDGNQPQHF.

This clone has only a few counts. This rearrangement joins TRBV4-3 to TRBJ2-5; 8 bases line up with TRBD2. In germline, CDR1 is LGHNA, CDR2 YSLEER. The CDR3 runs 20 residues. The trim removed 0 bases at V and 2 bases at J, leaving 17 bases unmatched. The CDR3 DNA sequence: TGCGCCAGCAGCCAAGAAAGGGGGGGGTTTAGCGGGATATATCAAGAGACCCAGTACTTC. Its protein product is CASSQERGGFSGIYQETQYF.